These T cell receptor beta chains were read from a single sample in a study of CD8 T cells in Susac syndrome. Using its own MiXCR run on the immunoSEQ multiplex PCR reads, TCRdb lists one record per CDR3 protein. The sample lists some 160,000 distinct CDR3 sequences, approximately 90% occurring once. The sample was CD4+ T cells from PBMCs. These receptors were collected from a human donor in good health. Each CDR3 is given with its conserved first and last residue. Fields, in order: V gene, CDR3 length, D gene, J gene, clone size, CDR3 DNA, CDR3 protein. The D gene is left open where the match is weak. A row's size may be missing; if present it is once, few, many or a size class.

V: TRBV6-1
length: 16
D: TRBD2
J: TRBJ2-3
size: NA
DNA: TGTGCCAGCAGGGGCGGGGGGGCCTCTGGCACAGATACGCAGTATTTT
CDR3: CASRGGGASGTDTQYF

V: TRBV12-3/TRBV12-4
length: 15
D: NA
J: TRBJ2-3
size: once
DNA: TGTGCCAGCAGTTTGACATCAAGCCACACAGATACGCAGTATTTT
CDR3: CASSLTSSHTDTQYF

V: TRBV15
length: 16
D: NA
J: TRBJ2-5
size: few
DNA: TGTGCCACCAGCAGACATAACAACGGGCCGTGGGAGACCCAGTACTTC
CDR3: CATSRHNNGPWETQYF

V: TRBV20-1
length: 15
D: TRBD2
J: TRBJ2-3
size: NA
DNA: TGCAGTGCTACTAAGACTAGCGGGCGAGAGGATACGCAGTATTTT
CDR3: CSATKTSGREDTQYF

V: TRBV2
length: 13
D: NA
J: TRBJ2-3
size: NA
DNA: TGTGCCAGCAGCCCGGACCGAATACATCCGCAGTATTTT
CDR3: CASSPDRIHPQYF

V: TRBV18
length: 14
D: TRBD1
J: TRBJ1-5
size: NA
DNA: TGTGCCAGCTCACCGGACAGGGATGGTCAGCCCCAGCATTTT
CDR3: CASSPDRDGQPQHF

V: TRBV5-1
length: 15
D: TRBD1
J: TRBJ2-7
size: NA
DNA: TGCGCCAGCAGCGGGGACAGGGGTTTCTCCTACGAGCAGTACTTC
CDR3: CASSGDRGFSYEQYF

V: TRBV7-9
length: 12
D: NA
J: TRBJ1-5
size: NA
DNA: TGTGCCAGCAGCTTGGACGATCAGCCCCAGCATTTT
CDR3: CASSLDDQPQHF

V: TRBV6-1
length: 12
D: NA
J: TRBJ1-5
size: NA
DNA: TGTGCCAGCAGTGAACCGGGCCAGCCCCAGCATTTT
CDR3: CASSEPGQPQHF

V: TRBV5-1
length: 13
D: NA
J: TRBJ2-7
size: NA
DNA: TGTGCCAGCAGTTTAACTGGGACCTACGAGCAGTACTTC
CDR3: CASSLTGTYEQYF

V: TRBV19
length: 16
D: TRBD1
J: TRBJ1-1
size: once
DNA: TGTGCCAGTAGTATCCTAACAGGGGGCCGTGGCACTGAAGCTTTCTTT
CDR3: CASSILTGGRGTEAFF

V: TRBV6-5
length: 16
D: NA
J: TRBJ2-7
size: NA
DNA: TGTGCCAGCAGTTACCCCGAGGGCAGGGCCAGCTACGAGCAGTACTTC
CDR3: CASSYPEGRASYEQYF

V: TRBV18
length: 14
D: TRBD2
J: TRBJ2-3
size: NA
DNA: TGTGCCAGCTCACCACTAGCGGGGATCTATACGCAGTATTTT
CDR3: CASSPLAGIYTQYF

V: TRBV2
length: 14
D: NA
J: TRBJ1-5
size: NA
DNA: TGTGCCAGCAGCCCTGACAGGTCTGATCAGCCCCAGCATTTT
CDR3: CASSPDRSDQPQHF

V: TRBV5-4
length: 17
D: NA
J: TRBJ1-6
size: NA
DNA: TGTGCCAGCAGCTTGGGGACATCCGGCTCCTATAATTCACCCCTCCACTTT
CDR3: CASSLGTSGSYNSPLHF

V: TRBV27
length: 16
D: NA
J: TRBJ2-5
size: NA
DNA: TGTGCCAGCAGTTTATCGATCTCGACGTCTCGAGAGACCCAGTACTTC
CDR3: CASSLSISTSRETQYF

V: TRBV11-3
length: 14
D: NA
J: TRBJ2-3
size: NA
DNA: TGTGCCAGCAGCTTCCATCAGGGGAGCGATACGCAGTATTTT
CDR3: CASSFHQGSDTQYF

V: TRBV18
length: 15
D: NA
J: TRBJ2-5
size: NA
DNA: TGTGCCAGCTCACCCCTCGGGTCCCCCCAAGAGACCCAGTACTTC
CDR3: CASSPLGSPQETQYF

V: TRBV20-1
length: 14
D: NA
J: TRBJ1-5
size: NA
DNA: TGCAGTGCTAGAGTAGGGGCCGGCAATCAGCCCCAGCATTTT
CDR3: CSARVGAGNQPQHF

V: TRBV10-3
length: 16
D: NA
J: TRBJ2-7
size: NA
DNA: TGTGCCATCAGTGAGTCCCCCCTTAGTAGCTCCTACGAGCAGTACTTC
CDR3: CAISESPLSSSYEQYF

V: TRBV7-4
length: 16
D: TRBD1
J: TRBJ1-5
size: NA
DNA: TGTGCCAGCAGCGGGACAGGGGGACTGGGCAATCAGCCCCAGCATTTT
CDR3: CASSGTGGLGNQPQHF

V: TRBV5-5
length: 17
D: TRBD1
J: TRBJ2-6
size: once
DNA: TGTGCCAGCAGCCCGGGACAGAACGCCTCTAGGGCCAACGTCCTGACTTTC
CDR3: CASSPGQNASRANVLTF

V: TRBV4-1
length: 18
D: TRBD2
J: TRBJ2-3
size: NA
DNA: TGCGCCAGCAGCCAAGAGGGGCTTCCGAGCGGGAGCCCTGATACGCAGTATTTT
CDR3: CASSQEGLPSGSPDTQYF

V: TRBV19
length: 14
D: NA
J: TRBJ1-1
size: once
DNA: TGTGCCAGTAGTATAAGTGGCCGAAGGACTGAAGCTTTCTTT
CDR3: CASSISGRRTEAFF

V: TRBV7-9
length: 13
D: NA
J: TRBJ1-1
size: NA
DNA: TGTGCCAGCAGCTTCGTAGGGAACACTGAAGCTTTCTTT
CDR3: CASSFVGNTEAFF

V: TRBV5-1
length: 15
D: TRBD2
J: TRBJ2-1
size: NA
DNA: TGCGCCAGCAGCCCTCTAGCGGGCCTTAACAATGAGCAGTTCTTC
CDR3: CASSPLAGLNNEQFF

V: TRBV7-9
length: 11
D: NA
J: TRBJ2-1
size: NA
DNA: TGTGCCAGCAGCCTCTCCTATGAGCAGTTCTTC
CDR3: CASSLSYEQFF

V: TRBV13
length: 14
D: TRBD2
J: TRBJ2-3
size: NA
DNA: TGTGCCAGCAGCTTTCTAGCGGGATCAGATACGCAGTATTTT
CDR3: CASSFLAGSDTQYF

V: TRBV7-9
length: 17
D: TRBD2
J: TRBJ2-7
size: NA
DNA: TGTGCCAGCAGACCCCCCGGGGGGGGATTCTTAACCTACGAGCAGTACTTC
CDR3: CASRPPGGGFLTYEQYF

V: TRBV6-2/TRBV6-3
length: 13
D: NA
J: TRBJ1-2
size: NA
DNA: TGTGCCAGCAGTTACGACGGCAACTATGGCTACACCTTC
CDR3: CASSYDGNYGYTF

V: TRBV29-1
length: 14
D: NA
J: TRBJ2-1
size: once
DNA: TGCAGCGTTGTTGAGGCAGGAGGTTACAATGAGCAGTTCTTC
CDR3: CSVVEAGGYNEQFF